This entry is about one TCR beta chain. Its antigen remains undetermined. From the germline J gene comes the end of the CDR3, since the read stops 3 residues before it. The sample comes from a study of Tregs in tolerant kidney transplant recipients (dated by TCRdb to about 2019). Regarding the study in general: The study used TCRbeta sequencing to identify donor-specific regulatory T cells before combined kidney and bone marrow transplantation, then tracked those cells after transplant.

The transplants used related donors along with nonmyeloablative bone marrow transplantation, and in the human trials mixed chimerism was transient. Thawed PBMCs were FACS-sorted into unstimulated Tregs (CD4+CD25+CD127-), CD4+ non-Tregs (CD4+CD25-), CD4 cells and CD8 cells. The patients were a few recipients of combined kidney and bone marrow transplants from the ITN036ST trial, and samples were available only from these trial subjects. Healthy control blood was processed by Ficoll density gradient to PBMCs and cryopreserved; patient PBMCs were collected before and after transplant. Cut back by 4 bases and 6 bases, the V and J ends lie 12 bases apart. Taken from cysteine to phenylalanine, the CDR3 has 14 residues. Sequencing covers 33 bases of the CDR3, shown here with the frame starting at base 1. In the germline V gene, CDR1 corresponds to MNHEY and CDR2 to SVGEGT. Points the paper makes about the study in general: Expanding Tregs with activated donor B cells appeared to identify the most biologically relevant and donor-specific TCRbeta repertoire. The study was constrained by small patient numbers, and validation of the findings is required in larger populations and under other immunosuppression protocols. For some patients, the PCR primers changed as time went on, which meant samples from those patients could not be compared with one another at the nucleotide level. Donor-specific Treg expansion was found to exceed global Treg expansion in tolerant patients, suggesting antigen-driven rather than nonspecific expansion. Biological reproducibility was not examined directly, but technical replication error appeared to be minimal.

Genomic DNA was extracted from sorted cells with the QIAGEN DNeasy Blood and Tissue Kit for TCRbeta CDR3 sequencing. High-throughput TCRbeta CDR3 sequencing was carried out commercially through immunoSEQ, with PCR amplification with bias correction and internal controls included. In the original analysis: Unique productive TCRbeta sequences were defined by CDR3 nucleotide sequence when primers matched and otherwise by CDR3 amino acid sequence together with Vbeta and Jbeta genes. As a correction for sorting error, sequences shared between sorted populations at a frequency ratio of 2:1 or less were discarded, and the remaining shared sequences were assigned to the higher population. A sequence counted as donor-reactive if, in CFSE-low cells, the sequence had a frequency of at least 0.01% and was expanded at least 5-fold compared with unstimulated cells. Jensen-Shannon divergence, calculated on the top 100 TCRbeta sequences ranked by frequency, was used to quantify repertoire divergence. When a sample had multiple sequencing runs, each run was corrected for sorting error separately and the runs were then pooled. TCRdb holds this immuneACCESS table with in-frame rearrangements only. Some clones are missing; in checked studies, unresolved V genes explain under half, and the rest has no known cause. V, J and clone size reflect that table, while D and trimming were determined from the DNA. The sample table records 10,000 or so clones. Of the sample, about 24% is held by the ten largest clones.

The receptor was isolated from a human patient who received a combined kidney and bone marrow transplant. After a transplant, the donor of the graft may account for some T cells. The material was CD8+ T cells from blood (PBMCs), obtained 24 months after the transplant. Here the chain combines TRBV6-2 or TRBV6-3 and TRBJ2-2, with a weak D call of TRBD2 (5 bases match). The CDR3 bases that were read are TGTGCCAGCAGTTGGCTCGACTATGCCGGGGAG. Its amino acids are CASSWLDYAGE. In full, the CDR3 is CASSWLDYAGELFF.